The 23 T cell receptor beta chains below all came from one sample that was sequenced in a study of OX40 agonist ivuxolimab in advanced cancers. Method: immunoSEQ multiplex PCR; TCRdb's copy keeps in-frame clones and lacks some. The sample contains about 110,000 clones, approximately 90% of which appear only once. Sequences were derived from CD4+ or CD8+ T cells sorted from blood, sampled in a trial of the OX40 agonist ivuxolimab. The receptors shown here come from an adult with an advanced solid tumor such as melanoma, head and neck, liver or kidney cancer.

This clone was counted once. The chain uses TRBV5-1 and TRBJ1-1; TRBD1 matches 7 bases. The germline gives CDR1 SGHRS, CDR2 YFSETQ. The CDR3 covers 16 residues. Losses at the gene ends were 4 bases for V and 1 base for J; bases not matched to a gene: 10. CDR3 nucleotides: TGCGCCAGCAGCCCGATACCACAGGGGTCGAACACTGAAGCTTTCTTT. As protein: CASSPIPQGSNTEAFF.

The chain combines TRBV14 with TRBJ1-2, with D hard to call. Germline CDR1 is SGHDN and CDR2 is FVKESK. The germline V and J ends were trimmed by 0 bases and 3 bases, with 14 bases remaining between them. There are 16 residues in the CDR3. CDR3 bases: TGTGCCAGCAGCCAAGATCTTTTAACAGAGCACTATGGCTACACCTTC. It is translated as CASSQDLLTEHYGYTF.

The V gene is TRBV5-1, the J gene TRBJ1-1, with 7 bases that match TRBD1. Unmatched junction bases numbered 3, after V lost 0 bases and J lost 1 base. The CDR3 consists of 15 residues. Germline CDR1 SGHRS, CDR2 YFSETQ. In DNA form, the CDR3 reads TGCGCCAGCAGCTTGGCCGGGACAGAGAACACTGAAGCTTTCTTT. Translation: CASSLAGTENTEAFF.

The rearrangement links TRBV18 to TRBJ1-5; D might be TRBD1 (6 bases). The CDR3 is made up of 15 amino acids. Trimming took 3 bases from V and 7 from J, leaving 16 bases between them. The germline V gene has CDR1 KGHSH and CDR2 LQKENI. The CDR3 here is CASSPLGGAGQPQHF. CDR3 DNA: TGTGCCAGCTCACCCCTCGGGGGCGCGGGACAGCCCCAGCATTTT.

This chain joins TRBV28 and TRBJ2-7; D is perhaps TRBD1 (5 bases). The V end was cut by 6 bases, the J end by 2 bases, with 8 bases between. The CDR3 consists of 12 residues. Germline CDR1 MDHEN, CDR2 SYDVKM. CDR3 nucleotides: TGTGCCAGCAGCTCCAGGGCCTACGAGCAGTACTTC. Translating gives CASSSRAYEQYF.

The CDR3 loop reads CASSQPRTGLAEYGELFF. In nucleotides, the CDR3 is TGTGCCAGCAGCCAACCTCGCACGGGACTAGCGGAGTACGGGGAGCTGTTTTTT. This rearrangement joins TRBV4-2 to TRBJ2-2; 11 bases are a match to TRBD2. The CDR3 covers 18 residues. V lost 2 bases and J lost 7; bases outside the gene matches: 12. In germline, CDR1 is LGHNA, CDR2 YNFKEQ.

The V gene is TRBV6-1, the J gene TRBJ1-2, with D possibly being TRBD1 (6 bases). Germline V CDR1 and CDR2: MNHNS, SASEGT. There are 15 residues in the CDR3. V lost 5 bases and J 3 bases, leaving 16 bases between the germline ends. The CDR3 is CASSPLGGYDYGYTF. The CDR3 region has the DNA TGTGCCAGCAGTCCCTTAGGGGGGTACGACTATGGCTACACCTTC.

This chain's CDR3 is CASSQPGQGDYTQYF. In DNA form, the CDR3 reads TGTGCCAGCAGCCAACCGGGACAGGGGGATTATACGCAGTATTTT. The chain couples TRBV11-2 to TRBJ2-3; 11 nucleotides align to TRBD1. CDR3 length: 15 amino acids. With 5 bases clipped from V and 7 bases from J, the junction kept 8 bases outside the gene matches. CDR1 and CDR2 from the germline V gene are SGHAT and FQNNGV.

This clone was found a few times. V usage is TRBV30 and J usage is TRBJ1-1, with D hard to call. The CDR3 spans 13 residues. CDR1 GTSNPN and CDR2 SVGIG come from the germline V gene (reference sequence). Trimming removed 0 bases at V and 3 bases at J, with 8 bases between. The CDR3: CAWSVLRYTEAFF. The CDR3 DNA reads as TGTGCCTGGAGTGTACTACGGTACACTGAAGCTTTCTTT.

This clone was seen more than once but under ten times. The chain joins TRBV7-2 to TRBJ1-1, with D possibly matching TRBD1 (6 bases). V was clipped by 1 base and J by 11 bases, with 14 bases between them. Germline V lookup: CDR1 SGHTA, CDR2 FQGNSA. This CDR3 has 13 amino acids. CDR3 nucleotides: TGTGCCAGCAGCTTAGACTACAGGGATTGGGCTTTCTTT. This sequence encodes CASSLDYRDWAFF. Based on the CDR3 plus reference TRBV7-2 and TRBJ1-1, the full variable domain is GAGVSQSPSNKVTEKGKDVELRCDPISGHTALYWYRQSLGQGLEFLIYFQGNSAPDKSGLPSDRFSAERTGGSVSTLTIQRTQQEDSAVYLCASSLDYRDWAFFGQGTRLTVV.

The chain employs TRBV18 and TRBJ2-1; 7 positions agree with TRBD2. The CDR3 consists of 14 residues. Germline V gives CDR1 KGHSH, CDR2 LQKENI. Germline trimming cut 8 bases from V and 4 bases from J; bases unmatched to any gene: 8. The CDR3 here is CASTSTSPYNEQFF. DNA of the CDR3: TGTGCCAGCACATCGACTAGCCCTTACAATGAGCAGTTCTTC.

The V call is TRBV30, the J call TRBJ1-2; 9 nucleotides align to TRBD1. V was pared by 1 base and J by 8 bases, with 5 bases of the junction left unmatched. Germline assignment: CDR1 GTSNPN and CDR2 SVGIG (reference sequence). The length of the CDR3 is 13 residues. The CDR3 reads CAWSAGQGDGYTF. CDR3 nucleotides: TGTGCCTGGAGTGCGGGACAGGGCGACGGCTACACCTTC. The variable domain in full, with the rest retrieved from reference TRBV30 and TRBJ1-2, is SQTIHQWPATLVQPVGSPLSLECTVEGTSNPNLYWYRQAAGRGLQLLFYSVGIGQISSEVPQNLSASRPQDRQFILSSKKLLLSDSGFYLCAWSAGQGDGYTFGSGTRLTVV.

The rearrangement joins TRBV4-2 to TRBJ2-7; 13 nucleotides agree with TRBD2. V shed 2 bases, J shed 4 bases, and the junction held 5 bases outside the gene matches. The CDR3 has 16 residues. CDR1 LGHNA and CDR2 YNFKEQ come from the germline V gene. The CDR3 DNA reads TGTGCCAGCAGCCAAACGGGACTAGCGGGGAGGTACGAGCAGTACTTC. As protein: CASSQTGLAGRYEQYF.

This chain joins TRBV18 and TRBJ2-7, with TRBD1 identical over 10 bases. V trimming: 4 bases; J trimming: 6 bases; junction bases outside the gene matches: 12. The CDR3 covers 16 residues. The germline V gene has CDR1 KGHSH and CDR2 LQKENI. This chain's CDR3 is CASSLTRDRGFGEQYF. CDR3 DNA: TGTGCCAGCTCACTAACCCGGGACAGGGGATTCGGCGAGCAGTACTTC.

V and J are TRBV19 and TRBJ2-5; possibly TRBD1 or TRBD2 for D (5 bases each). CDR3 length: 14 amino acids. V was cut by 4 bases and J by 5 bases, with 14 bases left in between. Germline-derived CDR1 and CDR2 are LNHDA and SQIVND (reference sequence). The CDR3 here is CASSTPLGTETQYF. CDR3 nucleotide sequence: TGTGCCAGTAGTACCCCGTTGGGGACGGAGACCCAGTACTTC.

The rearrangement links TRBV27 to TRBJ2-7; the D is unclear. This CDR3 is 13 amino acids long. Germline CDR1 and CDR2: MNHEY and SMNVEV (reference sequence). V shed 3 bases and J shed 0 bases, with 6 bases lying between them. In DNA form, the CDR3 reads TGTGCCAGCAGTTTGGTCAGCTCCTACGAGCAGTACTTC. This codes for CASSLVSSYEQYF.

The chain recombines TRBV7-3 with TRBJ1-2; 8 nucleotides agree with TRBD1. The ends lost 5 bases at V and 6 bases at J; junction bases unmatched: 8. The CDR3 is 14 residues long. CDR1 is SGHTA, CDR2 FQGTGA, per germline. The CDR3 loop is CASSPDRGRNGYTF. Written as DNA, the CDR3 is TGTGCCAGCAGCCCCGACAGGGGCCGGAATGGCTACACCTTC.

This clone was detected only once. V gene TRBV5-4 combines with J gene TRBJ2-7; D may match TRBD1 or TRBD2 (5 bases each). CDR3 size: 15 residues. V lost 4 bases and J lost 2, with 16 bases in between. Per the germline V gene, CDR1 is SGHNT and CDR2 is YYREEE (reference sequence). In nucleotides, the CDR3 is TGTGCCAGCAGCAAAGATGGGACCGCCGCCTACGAGCAGTACTTC. This sequence encodes CASSKDGTAAYEQYF.

The chain employs TRBV19 and TRBJ1-1; D is unresolved. Per germline, CDR1 LNHDA and CDR2 SQIVND (reference sequence). The CDR3 is 14 amino acids. Trimming removed 3 bases at V and 4 bases at J, with 12 bases between. The CDR3 DNA is TGTGCCAGTAGTATGGGCGGGAGGGCCACTGAAGCTTTCTTT. Protein: CASSMGGRATEAFF.

This clone is a singleton in its sample. The chain is built from TRBV5-4 and TRBJ1-3; 7 bases line up with TRBD1. V shed 3 bases, J shed 0 bases, and the junction held 3 bases outside the gene matches. The CDR3 sequence is 15 residues long. The V gene's germline CDR1 is SGHNT and CDR2 YYREEE (reference sequence). CDR3 bases: TGTGCCAGCAGCTCGGACAGGCTCTCTGGAAACACCATATATTTT. Its translation is CASSSDRLSGNTIYF.

As DNA, the CDR3 is TGTGCCAGCAGCCCCGCCCCGGTGGGAAACTATGGCTACACCTTC. Its protein is CASSPAPVGNYGYTF. This rearrangement joins TRBV7-9 to TRBJ1-2, with D unclear. Between the trimmed V and J ends, which lost 5 bases and 2 bases, there was a span of 15 bases. CDR1 and CDR2 (germline): SEHNR, FQNEAQ (reference sequence). The CDR3 is made up of 15 amino acids.

The CDR3 nucleotides are TGCGCCAGCAGCCGACTTAGCGGGCCGAAACAAGAGACCCAGTACTTC. It yields the protein CASSRLSGPKQETQYF. The V and J genes are TRBV5-1 and TRBJ2-5; 7 bases are shared with TRBD2. The CDR3 has 16 residues. Germline CDR1 and CDR2: SGHRS and YFSETQ. The V and J ends lost 4 bases and 2 bases, in that order; junction bases with no gene match: 11.

As regards this clone: Other DNA sequences in the same sample also yield this CDR3. This sequence joins TRBV7-9 and TRBJ2-3; D is ambiguous. This CDR3 has 11 amino acids. Germline V gene sequence: CDR1 SEHNR, CDR2 FQNEAQ (reference sequence). V was shortened by 5 bases and J by 2 bases, with 2 bases between the two germline ends. CDR3 region: CASSLTDTQYF. The CDR3 DNA follows: TGTGCCAGCAGCCTCACAGATACGCAGTATTTT.